This T cell receptor (beta chain) was identified during a study of CD8+ T cells in alopecia areata. Following RNA extraction, reverse transcription yielded cDNA that acted as the sequencing template. TCRdb's table, derived via immunoSEQ multiplex PCR, lists solely in-frame clones and lacks some. The sample lists more than 90,000 clones, 55% to 70% occurring once. This sample's treatment: oral pan-JAK inhibitor, 5-10 mg twice daily. Alopecia areata patients provided lesional scalp punch biopsies and peripheral blood. Germline CDR1 is LNHDA and CDR2 is SQIVND (reference sequence). V lost 6 bases and J lost 1, with 2 bases in between. This CDR3 has 11 residues. This clone was detected a few times.

Specimen: CD8+ T cells sorted from blood, collected at week 56, from a patient treated with tofacitinib. The gene calls are TRBV19 and TRBJ2-3; the D is unclear. The TCR was taken from a human donor with alopecia areata. CDR3 sequence: CASRRTDTQYF. DNA for the CDR3: TGTGCCAGTAGGCGCACAGATACGCAGTATTTT.